This TCR beta chain was found in a study of beta chain features in type 1 diabetes (dated by TCRdb to 2016 to 2019). About the investigation overall: No differences in mean age, gender distribution, total cell number or subset yield were found between patients and healthy donors. A total of roughly 98,000,000 sorted cells were examined across all samples, and RNA yield correlated strongly with the number of cells per subset. The study compared the TCRB repertoires of sorted circulating CD4+ T cell subsets in recently diagnosed type 1 diabetes patients with those in matched healthy donors. Regulatory and stem cell-like memory subsets were isolated from only 8 patients and about 8 healthy donors, whereas naive and central memory subsets came from all 30 or so donors.

All of the isolated RNA was reverse transcribed with the High Capacity cDNA Reverse Transcription Kit, so expressed TCRB transcripts were sequenced. Naive, central memory and regulatory T cell samples underwent deep immunoSEQ sequencing, averaging around 4 million total reads per sample. Sorted cells were lysed in RLT buffer and RNA was extracted with DNase-treated RNeasy Micro or Mini kits, depending on cell number. Each cell subset was processed on its own to prevent cross-contamination, while patient and healthy donor samples were processed together. The immunoSEQ multiplex PCR was used to amplify TCRB sequences from cDNA, generating 87-bp fragments that spanned the CDR3 region. The amplicons were sequenced using the Illumina HiSeq platform. Turning to the authors' computational methods: PCR bias was computationally corrected using synthetic template baselines, reads within Hamming distance 2 were collapsed, and singletons that could not be merged were discarded. Reads were aligned against IMGT so that V, D and J genes, CDR3 length and insertions or deletions at six rearrangement sites could be assigned. Clonotype counts were normalized to sorted cell number within each subset before computing true diversity and Gini coefficients with the tcR R package. Repertoire sharing was quantified using the overlap coefficient calculated on TCRB nucleotide sequences. TCRdb retrieved this table from immuneACCESS and kept in-frame rearrangements only. Not all clones are present; in checked studies, unresolved V genes account for under half, and no reason is known for the remainder. V and J calls and clone size are copied from that table; D and trimming were computed from the DNA. For this sample the table gives nearly 350,000 clones, of which 9.3% were detected only once. The ten biggest clones cover 0.95% to 1.1% of the sample.

A single peripheral blood draw of roughly 0.11 L on average was collected from each donor into heparinised tubes. A BD FACSAria II and a panel including CD45RO, CCR7, CD25, CD127, CD95 and CD27 were used to sort naive, central memory, regulatory and stem cell-like memory CD4+ T cells. Purity was above 95% for every sorted population. PBMCs were isolated right away by Lymphoprep density gradient centrifugation and were stained directly, without culture. So that batch effects would be minimized, each experiment stained and sorted samples in pairs, pairing one healthy donor with one patient. The CDR3 contains 16 residues, cysteine and phenylalanine counted. Only the CDR3 portion is preserved as DNA: 48 bases, with reading frame beginning at the first base. V is clipped by 0 bases and J by 2 bases, and the sequence between their germline boundaries is 13 bases long. Per the germline V gene, SGHTA is the CDR1 and FQGNSA is the CDR2.

General study outcomes and caveats: Naive, central memory and regulatory TCRB repertoires appeared more similar among patients than among healthy donors. Because cDNA was sequenced instead of genomic DNA, highly expressing activated cells could be over-represented, though the groups showed no difference in activation or CD3 levels. In all four CD4+ subsets, TCRB CDR3 length was moderately but significantly shorter in type 1 diabetes patients. Shorter templates might have been favored by PCR, but patient and control samples were amplified and corrected together, so both groups would have been affected equally by any skew. Because small numbers of individuals were included in the HLA sub-analyses, any influence of HLA type on TCRB rearrangement was left unresolved. At VDJ recombination sites, patients with type 1 diabetes made fewer insertions and deleted more nucleotides, a pattern implying thymic rearrangement abnormalities.

In the case of this clone: Its antigen remains undetermined. Base quality data are lacking; no much larger clone is found one base away.

The clonotype originates from a man between 25 and 39 years old with type 1 diabetes. Recombination connected TRBV7-2 to TRBJ1-2; a weak D assignment points to TRBD1 (6 bases agree). Sequences were obtained from central memory CD4+ T cells from blood. The DNA sequence is TGTGCCAGCAGCTTAGCCCCGAGCAGGGGAAACTATGGCTACACCTTC. Its coded protein is CASSLAPSRGNYGYTF.